This T cell receptor (beta chain) was sequenced for a study of blood T cell repertoires in COVID-19. Study overall: The samples span acute and convalescent COVID-19 from the United States, Italy and Spain. The cDNA or gDNA used as material had been derived from T cells, B-cell-depleted T cells, or PBMCs.

The length of the CDR3 is 12 residues. V shed 9 bases, J shed 6 bases, and the junction held 5 bases outside the gene matches. Study processing details: Amplified reference gene primers provided the basis for estimating nucleated cell counts. Here immunoSEQ multiplex PCR was the method, and the copy in TCRdb shows in-frame clones only, minus some. V and J calls and clone size come straight from that table; D and trimming were deduced from the DNA. The repertoire includes roughly 230,000 clones, about 85% of them detected once, and about 7.4% sits in the top ten. This sequence was found in a woman of 80 years or more with acute or convalescent COVID-19. The chain has TRBV12-3 or TRBV12-4 and TRBJ1-2; TRBD1 agrees at 9 bases. The source material was peripheral blood. Here the CDR3 DNA reads TGTGCCAGTAGTACAGGGGGCAATGGCTACACCTTC. Translating gives CASSTGGNGYTF.